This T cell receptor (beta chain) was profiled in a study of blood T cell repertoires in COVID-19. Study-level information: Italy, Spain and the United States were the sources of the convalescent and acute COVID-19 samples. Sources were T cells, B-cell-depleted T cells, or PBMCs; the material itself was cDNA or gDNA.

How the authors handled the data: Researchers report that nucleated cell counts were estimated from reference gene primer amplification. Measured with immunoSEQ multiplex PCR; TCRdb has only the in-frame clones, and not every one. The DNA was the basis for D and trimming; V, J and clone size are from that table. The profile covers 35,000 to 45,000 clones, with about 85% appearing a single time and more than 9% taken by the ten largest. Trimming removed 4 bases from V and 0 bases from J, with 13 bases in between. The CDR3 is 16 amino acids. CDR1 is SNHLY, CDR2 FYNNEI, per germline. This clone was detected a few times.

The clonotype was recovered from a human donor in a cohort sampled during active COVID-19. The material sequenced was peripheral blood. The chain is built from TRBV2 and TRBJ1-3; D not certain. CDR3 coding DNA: TGTGCCAGCAGTGCCACCGAGGCACTCTCTGGAAACACCATATATTTT. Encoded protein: CASSATEALSGNTIYF.